These T cell receptor beta chains were read from a single sample in a study of blood T cell repertoires in COVID-19. Only in-frame clones appear in the TCRdb table, and some are missing; sequencing was by immunoSEQ multiplex PCR. The data show some 250,000 clones, with around nine tenths seen just once and less than 4.5% held by the top ten. The specimen was PBMCs or T cells enriched from blood (not recorded which). These receptors were taken from a woman aged 30 to 39 with acute COVID-19. Both conserved end residues are part of each CDR3. Fields, in order: J gene, V gene, clone size, D gene, CDR3 protein, CDR3 DNA. The D gene is left open where the match is weak. Only some rows state a clone size, as once, few, many or a class for expanded clones.

TRBJ2-5	TRBV7-2	.	TRBD2	CASSFSSGGAETQYF	TGTGCCAGCAGCTTCTCTAGCGGGGGGGCTGAGACCCAGTACTTC
TRBJ1-5	TRBV19	.	.	CASSTRVTGFSNQPQHF	TGTGCCAGTAGCACTCGGGTGACAGGTTTTAGCAATCAGCCCCAGCATTTT
TRBJ2-5	TRBV7-9	.	TRBD1	CASSLGGGRETQYF	TGTGCCAGCAGCTTAGGAGGGGGCCGGGAGACCCAGTACTTC
TRBJ1-1	TRBV30	.	.	CAWSSVWQGAFF	TGTGCCTGGAGTTCGGTATGGCAGGGAGCTTTCTTT
TRBJ1-1	TRBV18	.	TRBD1	CASSRSQTGGGTEAFF	TGTGCCAGCTCACGAAGCCAAACAGGGGGCGGAACTGAAGCTTTCTTT
TRBJ1-2	TRBV18	.	.	CASSPPAGSGGYTF	TGTGCCAGCTCACCACCCGCGGGGTCTGGTGGCTACACCTTC
TRBJ2-3	TRBV28	.	.	CASSLEGRGTDTQYF	TGTGCCAGCAGTTTGGAGGGTAGGGGCACAGATACGCAGTATTTT
TRBJ2-1	TRBV3-1/TRBV3-2	.	TRBD2	CASSNQTSTGEQFF	TGTGCCAGCAGCAATCAGACTAGCACAGGTGAGCAGTTCTTC
TRBJ1-2	TRBV6-2/TRBV6-3	.	TRBD1	CASSTIPGQGLPNYGYTF	TGTGCCAGCAGCACCATTCCGGGACAGGGGCTCCCTAACTATGGCTACACCTTC
TRBJ1-2	TRBV5-6	.	TRBD1	CASSLTGTVYGYTF	TGTGCCAGCAGCTTGACGGGGACAGTCTATGGCTACACCTTC
TRBJ1-4	TRBV3-1/TRBV3-2	.	.	CASSQAGANEKLFF	TGTGCCAGCAGCCAAGCAGGGGCTAATGAAAAACTGTTTTTT
TRBJ1-5	TRBV28	.	.	CASSPPYGEYSNQPQHF	TGTGCCAGCAGTCCCCCCTACGGGGAGTATAGCAATCAGCCCCAGCATTTT
TRBJ1-2	TRBV10-3	.	.	CAISESGADYGYTF	TGTGCCATCAGTGAGTCAGGGGCGGACTATGGCTACACCTTC
TRBJ2-2	TRBV19	.	.	CASLPGRYTGELFF	TGTGCCAGTCTCCCCGGGAGATACACCGGGGAGCTGTTTTTT
TRBJ1-4	TRBV5-5	.	TRBD1	CASSWKSGQTATNEKLFF	TGTGCCAGCAGCTGGAAATCGGGACAGACAGCAACTAATGAAAAACTGTTTTTT
TRBJ1-1	TRBV10-2	.	TRBD1	CASSGQGALNTEAFF	TGCGCCAGCAGTGGGCAGGGGGCCTTGAACACTGAAGCTTTCTTT
TRBJ2-7	TRBV3-1/TRBV3-2	.	.	CASSQQGLSPYEQYF	TGTGCCAGCAGCCAGCAGGGTCTTTCCCCCTACGAGCAGTACTTC
TRBJ1-1	TRBV5-8	.	TRBD1	CASSSRDRGRPGVF	TGTGCCAGCAGCAGCCGGGACAGGGGGCGCCCAGGTGTATTT
TRBJ1-4	TRBV5-8	.	.	CASSLERDLEKLFF	TGTGCCAGCAGCTTGGAAAGGGACTTGGAAAAACTGTTTTTT
TRBJ1-5	TRBV6-4	.	.	CASSDREDGPQHF	TGTGCCAGCAGTGACAGGGAGGACGGGCCCCAGCATTTT
TRBJ2-5	TRBV7-6	.	.	CASSLDWGSSQETQYF	TGTGCCAGCAGCTTAGATTGGGGCAGTTCCCAAGAGACCCAGTACTTC
TRBJ2-1	TRBV11-2	.	TRBD2	CASSLTGTSGGEQFF	TGTGCCAGCAGCTTAACCGGGACTAGCGGCGGTGAGCAGTTCTTC
TRBJ2-1	TRBV10-2	.	TRBD2	CASSERIGTSGGYNEQFF	TGCGCCAGCAGCGAAAGAATAGGGACTAGCGGGGGGTACAATGAGCAGTTCTTC
TRBJ1-3	TRBV7-2	.	.	CASSLGGGSGNTIYF	TGTGCCAGCAGCTTAGGGGGGGGCTCAGGAAACACCATATATTTT
TRBJ2-1	TRBV18	.	TRBD1	CASSPQGAASYEQFF	TGTGCCAGCTCACCACAGGGGGCCGCGTCCTATGAGCAGTTCTTC
TRBJ1-4	TRBV19	.	.	CASSRQDYGNEKLFF	TGTGCCAGTAGCAGACAGGATTATGGTAATGAAAAACTGTTTTTT
TRBJ1-6	TRBV9	.	TRBD1	CASGQEWNDSPLHF	TGTGCCAGCGGACAGGAGTGGAACGATTCACCCCTCCACTTT
TRBJ2-1	TRBV5-6	.	TRBD2	CASILAGGNNEQFF	TGTGCCAGCATCCTAGCGGGGGGAAACAATGAGCAGTTCTTC
TRBJ2-2	TRBV15	few	TRBD1	CATSRDRGNTGELFF	TGTGCCACCAGCCGGGACAGGGGGAACACCGGGGAGCTGTTTTTT
TRBJ2-7	TRBV11-2	.	TRBD1	CASSLTPGGHYEQYF	TGTGCCAGCAGCTTAACGCCAGGGGGCCACTACGAGCAGTACTTC
TRBJ1-5	TRBV13	.	.	CASSTSPDGNQPQHF	TGTGCCAGCAGCACATCACCAGACGGGAATCAGCCCCAGCATTTT
TRBJ2-1	TRBV7-6	.	TRBD1	CASSLGQGIVWNEQFF	TGTGCCAGCAGCCTAGGACAGGGGATCGTGTGGAATGAGCAGTTCTTC
TRBJ1-1	TRBV10-2	.	TRBD1	CAIQGANTEAFF	TGCGCCATACAGGGGGCTAACACTGAAGCTTTCTTT
TRBJ1-2	TRBV27	.	TRBD1	CASSLSEGAHGYTF	TGTGCCAGCAGTTTATCGGAGGGGGCGCATGGCTACACCTTC
TRBJ1-6	TRBV5-1	.	.	CASSFRGADSPLHF	TGCGCCAGCAGCTTCCGGGGGGCTGATTCACCCCTCCACTTT
TRBJ2-7	TRBV21-1	.	.	CASSKLAQEGYEQYF	TGTGCCAGCAGCAAACTGGCTCAGGAGGGTTACGAGCAGTACTTC